This T cell receptor (beta chain) was recorded in a study of cytomegalovirus exposure and HLA in healthy donors. Overall study context: Researchers previously reported finding roughly 120 million unique TCR beta sequences from roughly 180 million T cells. HLA-typed donors were the source of 80 million to 90 million unique TCRs, which an early data release held.

The CDR3 extends over 14 amino acids. V was shortened by 3 bases and J by 8 bases, with 16 bases between the two germline ends. Germline-derived CDR1 and CDR2 are LNHNV and YYDKDF (reference sequence). Both 60 Vbeta primers and 13 Jbeta primers went into the PCR. Clones were read by immunoSEQ multiplex PCR, and TCRdb kept only the in-frame ones, dropping some. The table shows 150,000 to 200,000 clones, with more than 85% occurring only once. Study-wide results and limits: As immune exposure information, only CMV serostatus was available. In an earlier analysis, most TCR beta V segments were productive about 87% or about 30% of the time.

On this clone itself: The target antigen is unknown.

This sequence was found in a girl under two years old in good health and CMV-seronegative. The V and J genes are TRBV15 and TRBJ1-2; D is unresolved. Sequencing was performed on PBMCs. CDR3 coding DNA: TGTGCCACCAGCAGGGCCGGGTACGGGGAGGGCTACACCTTC. Protein product: CATSRAGYGEGYTF.